This T cell receptor (beta chain) was recovered during a study of Ad26.COV2.S vaccination and SARS-CoV-2 variants. As for the study in general: Participants got Ad26.COV2.S intramuscularly, once or twice 56 days apart.

Indicated treatment: 15 to 20 received Ad26.COV2.S at low or high dose, single or two shots; 5 received placebo; per-sample allocation not given. Samples came from day 63 after the first vaccine or placebo injection. Using immunoSEQ multiplex PCR, the repertoire was profiled, and TCRdb retains in-frame clones only, with some absent. The repertoire consists of around 400,000 clones, with roughly 85% occurring once and the leading ten covering about 7.1%. The sequencing used peripheral blood, collected in a trial of Ad26.COV2.S vaccine versus placebo. This clonotype was sampled from a person between 18 and 60 years old who received the Ad26.COV2.S COVID-19 vaccine or a placebo.

The CDR3 nucleotides are TGTGCCAGCAGCCCGAATAACAGGGGGACTATGATGGAGTACTTC. Translation gives CASSPNNRGTMMEYF. The gene calls are TRBV7-6 and TRBJ2-7; TRBD1 might be the D (8 bases). The CDR3 has 15 amino acids. V gave up 5 bases and J gave up 11 bases, with 25 bases separating them. Germline V gene lookup returns CDR1 SGHVS and CDR2 FNYEAQ. The full variable domain, its missing parts supplied by reference TRBV7-6 and TRBJ2-7, is GAGVSQSPRYKVTKRGQDVALRCDPISGHVSLYWYRQALGQGPEFLTYFNYEAQQDKSGLPNDRFSAERPEGSISTLTIQRTEQRDSAMYRCASSPNNRGTMMEYFGPGTRLTVT.